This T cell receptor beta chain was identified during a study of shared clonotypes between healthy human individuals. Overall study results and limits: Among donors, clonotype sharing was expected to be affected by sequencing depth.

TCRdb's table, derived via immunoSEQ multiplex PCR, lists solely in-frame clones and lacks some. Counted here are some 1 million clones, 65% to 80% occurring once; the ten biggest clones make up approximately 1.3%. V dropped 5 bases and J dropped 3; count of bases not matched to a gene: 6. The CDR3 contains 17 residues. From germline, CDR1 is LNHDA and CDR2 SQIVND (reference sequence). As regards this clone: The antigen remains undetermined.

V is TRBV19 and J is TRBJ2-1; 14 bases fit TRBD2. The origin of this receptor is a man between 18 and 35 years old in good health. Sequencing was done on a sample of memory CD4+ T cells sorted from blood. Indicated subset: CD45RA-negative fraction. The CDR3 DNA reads TGTGCCAGTAGTTTTGGGACTAGCGGGAGTCGCTACAATGAGCAGTTCTTC. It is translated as CASSFGTSGSRYNEQFF.